This T cell receptor (beta chain) was recorded in a study of long-term antiretroviral therapy in people with HIV. Broader study findings: Against controls, HIV repertoires showed narrower ranges of CDR3 length. Despite increasing after ART, diversity remained lower than that of transplant donor controls.

The CDR3 contains 13 residues. Trimming removed 0 bases at V and 4 bases at J, with 5 bases between. Per germline, CDR1 SGDLS and CDR2 YYNGEE. Runs used v3.0 of the immunoSEQ assay and were done at survey level. Per-sample TRB depth target: 40,000-50,000 T-cell genomes. The assay was immunoSEQ multiplex PCR, and TCRdb's table has in-frame clones only and misses some. The sample holds several thousand clones, roughly 84% seen once. On this clone: The antigen is unknown.

The clonotype originates from a man aged 40-49 years with HIV. The chain carries TRBV9 and TRBJ1-5; D gene unclear. The specimen comprised unsorted PBMCs, sampled 1.1 years after starting antiretroviral therapy. The CDR3 DNA is TGTGCCAGCAGCGTAGACCAGAATCAGCCCCAGCATTTT. Its protein product is CASSVDQNQPQHF.